Below are 4 T cell receptor beta chains sequenced from a single sample in a study of Tregs in tolerant kidney transplant recipients. Generated by immunoSEQ multiplex PCR, the TCRdb table keeps only in-frame clones and is missing some. The table lists about 83,000 clones, under 98% of them singletons. Sequenced here: CD4+ T cells from blood, sampled before the transplant. Receptors were obtained from a human donor who received a combined kidney and bone marrow transplant.

The V and J genes are TRBV4-1 and TRBJ2-6; D not resolved. In germline, CDR1 is MGHRA, CDR2 YSYEKL. The CDR3 is 15 amino acids. Trimming removed 0 bases at V and 2 bases at J, with 5 bases between. The chain's CDR3 is CASSQDRTGANVLTF. The CDR3 DNA sequence: TGCGCCAGCAGCCAAGATCGTACTGGGGCCAACGTCCTGACTTTC.

The genes are TRBV7-9 and TRBJ1-6; TRBD1 matches 10 bases. Germline V gene data show CDR1 as SEHNR and CDR2 as FQNEAQ (reference sequence). The CDR3 totals 16 residues. Trimming at V came to 4 bases and at J to 11 bases, leaving 11 bases not matched to a gene. CDR3 sequence (DNA): TGTGCCAGCAGCTCGCGCCCGGGACAGGGGTCCCCACCCCTCCACTTT. Residues: CASSSRPGQGSPPLHF.

This chain links TRBV7-3 with TRBJ2-3; D gene uncertain. The CDR3 contains 14 residues. V lost 2 bases and J lost 2, with 8 bases in between. Germline V gene data show CDR1 as SGHTA and CDR2 as FQGTGA. The CDR3 sequence is CASSLLANTDTQYF. Here the CDR3 DNA reads TGTGCCAGCAGCTTACTGGCAAACACAGATACGCAGTATTTT.

J is TRBJ2-5 and V is TRBV19, with 8 bases lining up with TRBD1. The CDR3 contains 14 residues. The germline gives CDR1 LNHDA, CDR2 SQIVND (reference sequence). After removal of 4 bases from V and 5 bases from J, the junction contained 6 bases not matched to a gene. CDR3 protein: CASSRRQGRETQYF. CDR3 sequence (DNA): TGTGCCAGTAGTAGAAGACAGGGGCGGGAGACCCAGTACTTC.